Presented here are 9 T cell receptor beta chains from one specimen sequenced in a study of blood T cells in healthy people across ages. A J-beta primer mix and a sample-barcoded 5' primer were used in a second PCR of about 6 to 12 cycles. TCRdb reanalysed the 5' RACE reads using MiXCR and keeps one entry per CDR3 protein. The data contain some 760,000 distinct CDR3 sequences, about 25% of them singletons. These same records also appear under a second study, on T cells of mothers and their children.

Sequenced material: blood. The receptor source for this set is a boy aged 5-17 years in good health.

The V gene is TRBV19, the J gene TRBJ1-4; no clear D gene. Trimming cost V 9 bases and J 5 bases, with 7 bases left between them. This CDR3 is built from 11 residues. The V gene's germline CDR1 is LNHDA and CDR2 SQIVND (reference sequence). Here the CDR3 DNA reads TGTGCCAGCTACGAAAATGAAAAACTGTTTTTT. Its translation is CASYENEKLFF.

Worth noting for this clonotype: Germline is not matched at one junction end, which may reflect a read error. The CDR3, as DNA: TGTAGCGTTCTTCTGGGACCTCCGAACACCGGGGAGCTGTTTTTT. The encoded protein is CSVLLGPPNTGELFF. The chain links TRBV29-1 to TRBJ2-2, with D perhaps assigned TRBD1 or TRBD2 (5 bases each). This CDR3 contains 15 residues. The germline V gene has CDR1 SQVTM and CDR2 ANQGSEA.

This chain uses TRBV5-5 with TRBJ1-5; the D is unclear. V lost 0 bases and J 2 bases, leaving 12 bases between the germline ends. CDR3 length: 16 residues. Germline assignment: CDR1 SGHKS and CDR2 YYEKEE (reference sequence). The CDR3 sequence is CASSLGRPDGNQPQHF. In DNA, the CDR3 is TGTGCCAGCAGCTTGGGACGGCCCGACGGCAATCAGCCCCAGCATTTT.

V usage is TRBV3-1 and J usage is TRBJ2-5; D ambiguous. The J call is uncertain, as TRBJ2-1 better fits the DNA end. CDR3 length equals 16 residues. The germline CDR1 and CDR2 sequences are LGHDT and YNNKEL (reference sequence). The CDR3 sequence is CASSQVGLENPNEQFF. CDR3 sequence (DNA): TGTGCCAGCAGCCAAGTAGGGCTAGAAAACCCCAATGAGCAGTTCTTC.

The sample holds a few counts of this clonotype. The chain has TRBV10-3 and TRBJ1-3; D is uncertain. The CDR3 has 13 residues. V was trimmed by 1 base and J by 7 bases, leaving 8 bases between them. Germline CDR1 reads ENHRY; CDR2 reads SYGVKD. The CDR3 DNA sequence: TGTGCCATCAGTGAGTGGGCCGTGAACACCATATATTTT. As protein: CAISEWAVNTIYF.

This sequence joins TRBV15 and TRBJ2-5, with 7 nucleotides matching TRBD2. The germline gives CDR1 LNHNV, CDR2 YYDKDF (reference sequence). CDR3 length: 16 residues. The J segment lost 1 base and the V segment lost 1 base, leaving 6 bases of the junction unmatched. CDR3 sequence reads: CATSRGSGKVQETQYF. DNA for the CDR3: TGTGCCACCAGCAGAGGCAGCGGGAAAGTCCAAGAGACCCAGTACTTC.

Only a few counts were recorded for this clonotype. V usage is TRBV5-1 and J usage is TRBJ1-4, with D possibly TRBD1 on 6 matching bases. Per the germline V gene, CDR1 is SGHRS and CDR2 is YFSETQ. CDR3 length: 14 amino acids. The V and J ends lost 4 bases and 7 bases respectively, with 14 bases between them. CDR3 amino acids: CASSPSDRGEKLFF. CDR3 nucleotides: TGCGCCAGCAGCCCATCGGACAGAGGTGAAAAACTGTTTTTT.

The chain's CDR3 is CASTPPGPATEQYF. For the CDR3, the DNA is TGTGCCAGCACTCCCCCTGGGCCGGCCACGGAGCAGTACTTC. The chain carries TRBV28 and TRBJ2-7; D not certain. CDR3 length: 14 amino acids. V lost 7 bases and J 7 bases, leaving 20 bases between the germline ends. Germline V lookup: CDR1 MDHEN, CDR2 SYDVKM.

The chain recombines TRBV28 with TRBJ2-7; D is possibly TRBD2 (6 bases). The CDR3 loop spans 15 amino acids. The germline gives CDR1 MDHEN, CDR2 SYDVKM. The germline V and J ends were trimmed by 1 base and 7 bases, with 17 bases remaining between them. The DNA for the CDR3 is TGTGCCAGCAGTTTATTTATGGTACCACGGGGGGAGCAGTACTTC. Translated, it gives CASSLFMVPRGEQYF.